This TCR beta chain was recorded in a study of T cell changes during pregnancy in multiple sclerosis. Method: immunoSEQ multiplex PCR; TCRdb's copy keeps in-frame clones and lacks some. Of almost 20,000 clones listed, approximately 91% are singletons. Germline CDR1 reads MNHEY; CDR2 reads SVGAGI. V was trimmed by 2 bases and J by 4 bases, leaving 10 bases between them. CDR3 length equals 14 residues. V gene TRBV6-5 combines with J gene TRBJ2-3; the D is unclear. The sample in question was CD8+ T cells from peripheral blood mononuclear cells, obtained after pregnancy. The clonotype was recovered from a female donor in good health, enrolled as a control in a pregnancy study. The CDR3 region has the DNA TGTGCCAGCAGTTACCCCGGCGAGGCAGATACGCAGTATTTT. Translation: CASSYPGEADTQYF.